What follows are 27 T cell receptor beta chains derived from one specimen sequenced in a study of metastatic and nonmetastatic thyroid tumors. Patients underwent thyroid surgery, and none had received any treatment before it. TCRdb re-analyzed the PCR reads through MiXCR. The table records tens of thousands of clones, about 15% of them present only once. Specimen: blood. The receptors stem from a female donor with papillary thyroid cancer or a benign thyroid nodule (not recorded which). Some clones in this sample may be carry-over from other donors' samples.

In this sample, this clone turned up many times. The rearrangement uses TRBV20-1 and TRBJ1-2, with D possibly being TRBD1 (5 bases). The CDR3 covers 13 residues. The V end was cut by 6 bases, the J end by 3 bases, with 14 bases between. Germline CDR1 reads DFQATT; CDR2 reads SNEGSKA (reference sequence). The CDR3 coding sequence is TGCAGTGCGTCGACCGGGACCTACTATGGCTACACCTTC. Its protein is CSASTGTYYGYTF.

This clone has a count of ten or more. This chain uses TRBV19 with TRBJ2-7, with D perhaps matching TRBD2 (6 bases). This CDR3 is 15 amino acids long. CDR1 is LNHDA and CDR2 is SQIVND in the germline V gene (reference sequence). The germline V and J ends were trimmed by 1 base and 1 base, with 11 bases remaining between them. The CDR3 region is CASSIVGDFSYEQYF. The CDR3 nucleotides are TGTGCCAGTAGTATAGTCGGGGACTTTTCCTACGAGCAGTACTTC.

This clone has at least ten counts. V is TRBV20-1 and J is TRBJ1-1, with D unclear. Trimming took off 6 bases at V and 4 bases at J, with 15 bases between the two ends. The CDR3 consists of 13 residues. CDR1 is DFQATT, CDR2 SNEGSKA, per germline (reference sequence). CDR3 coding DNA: TGCAGTGCCTCTACGAGAATTTCCACTGAAGCTTTCTTT. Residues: CSASTRISTEAFF.

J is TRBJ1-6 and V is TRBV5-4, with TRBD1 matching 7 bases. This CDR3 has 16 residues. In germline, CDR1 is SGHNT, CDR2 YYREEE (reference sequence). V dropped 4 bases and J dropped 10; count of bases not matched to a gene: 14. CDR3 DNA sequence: TGTGCCAGCAGCCCTGGGGGACGACAGGGAGGGTCACCCCTCCACTTT. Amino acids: CASSPGGRQGGSPLHF.

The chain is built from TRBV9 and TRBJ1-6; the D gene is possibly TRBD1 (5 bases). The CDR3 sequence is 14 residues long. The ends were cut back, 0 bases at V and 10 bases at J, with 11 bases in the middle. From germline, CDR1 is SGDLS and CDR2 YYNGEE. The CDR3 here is CASSVDVTESPLHF. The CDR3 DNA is TGTGCCAGCAGCGTAGATGTGACAGAATCACCCCTCCACTTT.

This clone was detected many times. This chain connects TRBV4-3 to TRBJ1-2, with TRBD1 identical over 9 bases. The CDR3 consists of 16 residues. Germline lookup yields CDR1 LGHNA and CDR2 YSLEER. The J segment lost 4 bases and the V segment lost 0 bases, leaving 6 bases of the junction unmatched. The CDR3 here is CASSQEGQGRSYGYTF. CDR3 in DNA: TGCGCCAGCAGCCAAGAAGGACAGGGGCGCAGCTATGGCTACACCTTC.

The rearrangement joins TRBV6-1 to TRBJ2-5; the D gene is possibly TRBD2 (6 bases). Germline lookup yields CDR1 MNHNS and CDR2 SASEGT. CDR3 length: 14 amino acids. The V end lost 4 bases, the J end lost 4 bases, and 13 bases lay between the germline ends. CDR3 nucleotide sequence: TGTGCCAGCAGTGTGCATATGGGGGGAGAGACCCAGTACTTC. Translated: CASSVHMGGETQYF.

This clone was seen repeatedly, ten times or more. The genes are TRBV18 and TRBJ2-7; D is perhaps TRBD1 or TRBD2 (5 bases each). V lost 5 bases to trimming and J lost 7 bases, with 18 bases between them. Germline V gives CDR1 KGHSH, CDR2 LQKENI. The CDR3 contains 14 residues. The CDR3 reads CASSEGNEPREQYF. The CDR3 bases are TGTGCCAGCTCAGAGGGGAATGAACCTAGGGAGCAGTACTTC.

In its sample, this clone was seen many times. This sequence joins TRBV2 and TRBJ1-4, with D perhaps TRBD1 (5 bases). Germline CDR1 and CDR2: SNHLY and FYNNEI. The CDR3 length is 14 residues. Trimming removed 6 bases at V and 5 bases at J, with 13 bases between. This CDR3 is CASREGLQNEKLFF. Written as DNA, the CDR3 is TGTGCCAGCAGGGAGGGGCTACAGAATGAAAAACTGTTTTTT.

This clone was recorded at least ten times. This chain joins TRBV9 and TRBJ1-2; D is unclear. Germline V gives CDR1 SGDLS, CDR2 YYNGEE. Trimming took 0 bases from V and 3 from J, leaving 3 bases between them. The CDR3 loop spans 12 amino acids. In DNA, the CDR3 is TGTGCCAGCAGCGTAGAGGACTATGGCTACACCTTC. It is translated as CASSVEDYGYTF.

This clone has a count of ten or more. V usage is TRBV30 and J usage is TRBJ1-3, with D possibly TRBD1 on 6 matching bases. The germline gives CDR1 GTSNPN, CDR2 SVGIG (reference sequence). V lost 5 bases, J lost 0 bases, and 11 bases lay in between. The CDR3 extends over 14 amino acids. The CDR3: CAWDTGNSGNTIYF. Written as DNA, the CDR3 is TGTGCCTGGGATACAGGGAACTCTGGAAACACCATATATTTT.

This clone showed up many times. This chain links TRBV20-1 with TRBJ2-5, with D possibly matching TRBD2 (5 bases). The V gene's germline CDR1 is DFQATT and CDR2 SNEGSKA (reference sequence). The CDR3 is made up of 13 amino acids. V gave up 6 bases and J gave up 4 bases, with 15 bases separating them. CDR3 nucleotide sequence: TGCAGTGCCTCTGGGAGTGCGGGAGAGACCCAGTACTTC. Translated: CSASGSAGETQYF.

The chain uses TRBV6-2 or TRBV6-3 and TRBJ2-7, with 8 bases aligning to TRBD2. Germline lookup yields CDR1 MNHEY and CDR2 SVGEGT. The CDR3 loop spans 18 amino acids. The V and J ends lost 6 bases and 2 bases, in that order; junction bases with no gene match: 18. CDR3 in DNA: TGTGCCAGCAGCTTTTCTATTAGCGGGATAATAGGTGCCTACGAGCAGTACTTC. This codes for CASSFSISGIIGAYEQYF.

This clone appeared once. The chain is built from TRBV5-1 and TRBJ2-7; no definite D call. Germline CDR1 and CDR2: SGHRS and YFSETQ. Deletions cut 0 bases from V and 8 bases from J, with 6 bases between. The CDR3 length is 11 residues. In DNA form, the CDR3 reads TGCGCCAGCAGCTTGGACCTTAAGCAGTACTTC. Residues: CASSLDLKQYF.

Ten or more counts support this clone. The CDR3 reads CSARDRRHSYNEQFF. The DNA for the CDR3 is TGCAGTGCTAGAGATAGGCGACACTCCTACAATGAGCAGTTCTTC. V is TRBV20-1 and J is TRBJ2-1; D gene uncertain. The V and J ends lost 0 bases and 0 bases respectively, with 9 bases between them. Germline values: CDR1 DFQATT, CDR2 SNEGSKA (reference sequence). The CDR3 has 15 residues.

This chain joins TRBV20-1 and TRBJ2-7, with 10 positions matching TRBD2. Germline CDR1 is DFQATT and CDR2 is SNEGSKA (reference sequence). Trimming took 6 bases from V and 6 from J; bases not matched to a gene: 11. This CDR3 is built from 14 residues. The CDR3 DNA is TGCAGTGCCTCTAGCGGGAGAGGGGGACTCGAGCAGTACTTC. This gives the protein CSASSGRGGLEQYF.

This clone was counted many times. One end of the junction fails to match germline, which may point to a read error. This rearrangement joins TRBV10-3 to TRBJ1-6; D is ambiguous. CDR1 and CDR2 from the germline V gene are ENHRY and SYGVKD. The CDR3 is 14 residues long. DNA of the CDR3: TGTGCCATCAGACCCGAATCCTCTAATTCACCCCTCCACTTT. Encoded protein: CAIRPESSNSPLHF.

The CDR3 sequence is CASSSETGGRQPQHF. For the CDR3, the DNA is TGTGCCAGCAGTTCCGAGACAGGTGGCCGTCAGCCCCAGCATTTT. The chain is built from TRBV12-3 or TRBV12-4 and TRBJ1-5, with D possibly TRBD1 on 6 matching bases. This CDR3 comprises 15 residues. Trimming pared 4 bases from V and 6 bases from J, leaving 16 bases between.

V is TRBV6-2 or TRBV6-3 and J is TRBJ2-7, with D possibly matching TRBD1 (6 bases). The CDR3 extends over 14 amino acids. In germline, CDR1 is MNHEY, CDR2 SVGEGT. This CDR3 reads CGCSYSGDKYEQYF. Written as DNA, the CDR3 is TGTGGGTGCAGTTACTCTGGGGACAAATACGAGCAGTACTTC.

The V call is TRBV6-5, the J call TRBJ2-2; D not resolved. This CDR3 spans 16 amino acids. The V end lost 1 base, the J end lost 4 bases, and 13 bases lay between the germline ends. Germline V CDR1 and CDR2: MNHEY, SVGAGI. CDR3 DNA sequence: TGTGCCAGCAGTTACTGGGTTCCTTCAGGCACCGGGGAGCTGTTTTTT. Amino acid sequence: CASSYWVPSGTGELFF.

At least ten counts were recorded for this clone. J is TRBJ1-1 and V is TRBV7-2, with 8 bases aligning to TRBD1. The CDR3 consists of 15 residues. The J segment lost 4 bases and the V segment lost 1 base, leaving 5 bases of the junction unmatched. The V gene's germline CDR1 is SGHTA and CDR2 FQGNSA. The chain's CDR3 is CASSLEQGAFTEAFF. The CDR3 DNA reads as TGTGCCAGCAGCTTAGAGCAGGGGGCGTTCACTGAAGCTTTCTTT. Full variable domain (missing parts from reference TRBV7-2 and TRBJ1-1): GAGVSQSPSNKVTEKGKDVELRCDPISGHTALYWYRQSLGQGLEFLIYFQGNSAPDKSGLPSDRFSAERTGGSVSTLTIQRTQQEDSAVYLCASSLEQGAFTEAFFGQGTRLTVV.

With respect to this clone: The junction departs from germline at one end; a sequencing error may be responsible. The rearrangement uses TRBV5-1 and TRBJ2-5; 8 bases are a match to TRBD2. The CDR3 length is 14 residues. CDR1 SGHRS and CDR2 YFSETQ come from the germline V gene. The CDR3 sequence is CANSLTSVIDTQYF. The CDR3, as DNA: TGCGCCAACAGCCTGACTAGCGTGATCGATACCCAGTACTTC. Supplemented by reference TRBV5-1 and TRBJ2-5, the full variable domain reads KAGVTQTPRYLIKTRGQQVTLSCSPISGHRSVSWYQQTPGQGLQFLFEYFSETQRNKGNFPGRFSGRQFSNSRSEMNVSTLELGDSALYLCANSLTSVIDTQYFGPGTRLLVL.

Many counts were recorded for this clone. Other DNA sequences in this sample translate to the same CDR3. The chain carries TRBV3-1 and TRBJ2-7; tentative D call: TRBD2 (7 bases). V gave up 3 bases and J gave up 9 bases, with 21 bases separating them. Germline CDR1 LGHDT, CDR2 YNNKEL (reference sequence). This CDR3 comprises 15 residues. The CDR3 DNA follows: TGTGCCAGCAGCCACCCCCTCCTCCTGGGGGGGCGGCAGTACTTC. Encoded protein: CASSHPLLLGGRQYF.

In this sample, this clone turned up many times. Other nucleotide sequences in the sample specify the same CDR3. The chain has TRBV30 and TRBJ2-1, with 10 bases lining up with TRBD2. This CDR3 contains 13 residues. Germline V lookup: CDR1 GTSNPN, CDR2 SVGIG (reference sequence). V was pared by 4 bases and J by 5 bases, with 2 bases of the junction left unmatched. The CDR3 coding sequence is TGTGCCTGGACAGGACTAGCGGACAATGAGCAGTTCTTC. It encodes CAWTGLADNEQFF.

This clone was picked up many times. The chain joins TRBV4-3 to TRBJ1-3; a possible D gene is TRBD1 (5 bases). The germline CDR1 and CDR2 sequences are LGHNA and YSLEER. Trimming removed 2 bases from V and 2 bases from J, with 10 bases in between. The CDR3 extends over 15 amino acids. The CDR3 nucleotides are TGCGCCAGCAGCCAAACTAGGGGTCCTGGAAACACCATATATTTT. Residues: CASSQTRGPGNTIYF.

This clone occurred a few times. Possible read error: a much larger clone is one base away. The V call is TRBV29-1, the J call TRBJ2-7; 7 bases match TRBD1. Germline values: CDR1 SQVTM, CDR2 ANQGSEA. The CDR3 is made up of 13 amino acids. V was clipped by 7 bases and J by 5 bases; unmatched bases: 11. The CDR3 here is CSARETGQHEQYF. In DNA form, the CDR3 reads TGCAGCGCCCGTGAGACAGGGCAACACGAGCAGTACTTC.

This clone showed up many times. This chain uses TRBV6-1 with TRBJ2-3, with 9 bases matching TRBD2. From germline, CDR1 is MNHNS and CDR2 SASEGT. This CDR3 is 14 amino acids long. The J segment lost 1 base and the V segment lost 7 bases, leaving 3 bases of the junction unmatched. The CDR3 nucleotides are TGTGCCAGCAAGACTAGCGGTCGCACAGATACGCAGTATTTT. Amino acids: CASKTSGRTDTQYF.